This T cell receptor beta chain was recovered during a study of HIV-infected patients and healthy controls. The repertoire came from unfractionated whole blood and reflected all unsorted peripheral T cells. From germline, CDR1 is LGHDT and CDR2 YNNKEL (reference sequence). The V gene lost 10 bases and the J gene lost 2 bases, with 14 bases spanning the gap. The CDR3 runs 13 residues. Reverse transcription used 450 to 550 ng RNA and constant-region primers for alpha and beta. Alpha and beta chain libraries were made separately by chain-specific third strand synthesis with multiplexing indices. TCRdb reprocessed the 5' RACE reads with MiXCR, giving one entry per CDR3 protein. The sample contains fewer than 20,000 distinct CDR3 sequences, roughly an eighth of which appear only once.

The sequenced sample was blood. This clonotype was sampled from an adult in good health. V and J are TRBV3-1 and TRBJ1-1; TRBD1 is a possible D gene (6 bases). This CDR3 is CATQGIRNTEAFF. The CDR3 DNA reads TGTGCCACCCAGGGGATACGAAACACTGAAGCTTTCTTT.